This record covers a single TCR beta chain. Mismatch with germline at one junction end may stem from a read error. CDR1 is SGHRS and CDR2 is YFSETQ in the germline V gene. The CDR3 extends over 13 amino acids. This specimen comes from a study of patients and donors after allogeneic stem cell transplantation. TCRdb re-called the RT-PCR reads with MiXCR, one entry per CDR3 protein. The sample holds about 960,000 distinct CDR3 sequences, about a sixth seen once. The rearrangement links TRBV5-1 to TRBJ1-1; no clear D gene. The clonotype was recovered from a human donor who was either an allogeneic HSCT recipient or a stem cell or donor lymphocyte infusion donor (not recorded which). It is not recorded whose cells these are; they may come from a transplant donor. Sequencing was performed on blood, either unsorted or a sorted T cell fraction (not recorded which). CDR3 nucleotide sequence: TGCGCCAGCAGCTTGAAAGGGAACGCTGAAGCTTTCTTT. It codes for CASSLKGNAEAFF.